These 31 T cell receptor beta chains originate from one sample sequenced in a study of CD8 T cells in Susac syndrome. With random hexamers, reverse transcription was performed on about 0.45 to 1 ug of RNA. TCRdb itself ran the immunoSEQ multiplex PCR reads through MiXCR, one entry per CDR3 protein. The data hold nearly 200,000 distinct CDR3 sequences, with more than 90% observed a single time. Sequenced input: CD4+ T cells from PBMCs. All receptors come from a human donor with multiple sclerosis.

In its sample, this clonotype was seen once. The rearrangement joins TRBV7-9 to TRBJ1-2; possible D gene TRBD1, 6 bases. Between the trimmed V and J ends, which lost 3 bases and 0 bases, there was a span of 23 bases. From germline, CDR1 is SEHNR and CDR2 FQNEAQ (reference sequence). The CDR3 extends over 19 amino acids. This chain's CDR3 is CASSFPRGGRMPTNYGYTF. DNA of the CDR3: TGTGCCAGCAGCTTCCCAAGGGGGGGGCGAATGCCGACTAACTATGGCTACACCTTC.

In this sample, this clonotype turned up a few times. The V gene is TRBV5-4, the J gene TRBJ2-7; no clear D. V was trimmed by 4 bases and J by 6 bases, leaving 11 bases between them. The CDR3 contains 12 residues. The germline V gene has CDR1 SGHNT and CDR2 YYREEE (reference sequence). Written as DNA, the CDR3 is TGTGCCAGCAGCACGGTAGGGCTCGAGCAGTACTTC. It yields the protein CASSTVGLEQYF.

The chain is built from TRBV14 and TRBJ1-6; no firm D call. V lost 6 bases and J 0 bases, leaving 9 bases between the germline ends. This CDR3 has 15 residues. Germline lookup yields CDR1 SGHDN and CDR2 FVKESK. CDR3 DNA sequence: TGTGCCAGCAGTGACCTCCTCTCCTATAATTCACCCCTCCACTTT. Amino acids: CASSDLLSYNSPLHF.

V gene TRBV14 combines with J gene TRBJ2-1; D gene ambiguous. CDR3 length: 13 amino acids. V dropped 0 bases and J dropped 9 bases, with 9 bases sitting between them. The V gene's germline CDR1 is SGHDN and CDR2 FVKESK. The chain's CDR3 is CASSQEGFGEQFF. CDR3 DNA sequence: TGTGCCAGCAGCCAAGAGGGATTCGGTGAGCAGTTCTTC. The variable domain in full, with the rest retrieved from reference TRBV14 and TRBJ2-1, is EAGVTQFPSHSVIEKGQTVTLRCDPISGHDNLYWYRRVMGKEIKFLLHFVKESKQDESGMPNNRFLAERTGGTYSTLKVQPAELEDSGVYFCASSQEGFGEQFFGPGTRLTVL.

The rearrangement uses TRBV27 and TRBJ2-1; the D gene is possibly TRBD2 (6 bases). The V gene's germline CDR1 is MNHEY and CDR2 SMNVEV (reference sequence). V lost 5 bases, J lost 9 bases, and 14 bases lay in between. The CDR3 has 13 amino acids. The CDR3 region is CASSLGLRGEQFF. The CDR3 bases are TGTGCCAGCAGTCTGGGACTTAGGGGTGAGCAGTTCTTC.

This chain connects TRBV11-2 to TRBJ1-1, with D unresolved. Trimming shortened V by 3 bases and J by 9 bases, and 8 bases separated the two germline ends. CDR3 size: 11 residues. Germline V CDR1 and CDR2: SGHAT, FQNNGV. The CDR3 protein is CASSFVYQAFF. As DNA, the CDR3 is TGTGCCAGCAGCTTTGTGTACCAAGCTTTCTTT. Drawing the rest from reference TRBV11-2 and TRBJ1-1, the complete variable domain is EAGVAQSPRYKIIEKRQSVAFWCNPISGHATLYWYQQILGQGPKLLIQFQNNGVVDDSQLPKDRFSAERLKGVDSTLKIQPAKLEDSAVYLCASSFVYQAFFGQGTRLTVV.

The CDR3 protein is CASSLMLGVAKNIQYF. CDR3 coding DNA: TGTGCCAGCAGCTTAATGCTCGGGGTAGCCAAAAACATTCAGTACTTC. The chain has TRBV7-2 and TRBJ2-4; D is possibly TRBD2 (5 bases). The V gene's germline CDR1 is SGHTA and CDR2 FQGNSA. CDR3 length: 16 amino acids. V lost 2 bases to trimming and J lost 0 bases, with 11 bases between them.

The chain carries TRBV19 and TRBJ2-1, with D possibly being TRBD2 (5 bases). This CDR3 comprises 16 residues. CDR1 is LNHDA and CDR2 is SQIVND in the germline V gene (reference sequence). Trimming took off 0 bases at V and 8 bases at J, with 17 bases between the two ends. CDR3 sequence (DNA): TGTGCCAGTAGTATAGATCGAGGGAACGGGGTTGATGAGCAGTTCTTC. This encodes CASSIDRGNGVDEQFF.

The gene calls are TRBV6-5 and TRBJ1-2; 7 bases match TRBD1. CDR1 and CDR2 (germline): MNHEY, SVGAGI. The CDR3 loop spans 13 amino acids. V lost 5 bases and J lost 8; bases outside the gene matches: 8. DNA for the CDR3: TGTGCCAGCAGTACGACAGGGAAGGGCGGCTACACCTTC. This gives the protein CASSTTGKGGYTF.

The rearrangement links TRBV11-2 to TRBJ2-1; TRBD2 agrees at 7 bases. The CDR3 has 18 residues. Germline loops: CDR1 SGHAT, CDR2 FQNNGV. J was trimmed by 1 base and V by 3 bases; bases with no gene match: 12. CDR3 loop: CASSLIRSSGDSYNEQFF. In DNA form, the CDR3 reads TGTGCCAGCAGCTTGATAAGGTCTAGCGGAGATTCCTACAATGAGCAGTTCTTC.

The rearrangement links TRBV30 to TRBJ2-2; D unclear. Germline V gives CDR1 GTSNPN, CDR2 SVGIG (reference sequence). The CDR3 has 11 amino acids. V lost 8 bases, J lost 1 base, and 5 bases lay in between. The CDR3 DNA reads as TGTGCCGGAGAGAACACCGGGGAGCTGTTTTTT. This gives the protein CAGENTGELFF. Full variable domain (missing parts from reference TRBV30 and TRBJ2-2): SQTIHQWPATLVQPVGSPLSLECTVEGTSNPNLYWYRQAAGRGLQLLFYSVGIGQISSEVPQNLSASRPQDRQFILSSKKLLLSDSGFYLCAGENTGELFFGEGSRLTVL.

The rearrangement links TRBV18 to TRBJ2-7, with TRBD1 matching 7 bases. CDR3 size: 15 residues. From germline, CDR1 is KGHSH and CDR2 LQKENI. The J segment lost 0 bases and the V segment lost 6 bases, leaving 8 bases of the junction unmatched. CDR3 loop: CASSPGTVSSYEQYF. In nucleotides, the CDR3 is TGTGCCAGCTCTCCCGGGACAGTTAGCTCCTACGAGCAGTACTTC.

CDR3 protein: CSAPDLGRTEAFF. In nucleotides, the CDR3 is TGCAGTGCTCCAGACCTCGGAAGGACTGAAGCTTTCTTT. The chain employs TRBV20-1 and TRBJ1-1; D ambiguous. CDR1 is DFQATT and CDR2 is SNEGSKA in the germline V gene (reference sequence). This CDR3 spans 13 amino acids. Trimming cost V 5 bases and J 5 bases, with 15 bases left between them.

The chain is built from TRBV2 and TRBJ1-1; possible D gene TRBD1, 5 bases. The germline V and J ends were trimmed by 3 bases and 1 base, with 12 bases remaining between them. The CDR3 is made up of 15 amino acids. CDR1 and CDR2 from the germline V gene are SNHLY and FYNNEI. The CDR3 nucleotides are TGTGCCAGCAGTGAGGGAGGGGCCACGAACACTGAAGCTTTCTTT. This sequence encodes CASSEGGATNTEAFF.

In this sample, this clonotype turned up once. The CDR3 DNA follows: TGTGCCAGCAGTTACTCCGTTGCCCGGGGCAATCAGCCCCAGCATTTT. Translating it yields CASSYSVARGNQPQHF. The V gene is TRBV6-2 or TRBV6-3, the J gene TRBJ1-5; D not certain. The CDR3 loop spans 16 amino acids. Germline lookup yields CDR1 MNHEY and CDR2 SVGEGT. V gave up 0 bases and J gave up 2 bases, with 11 bases separating them.

The chain combines TRBV6-5 with TRBJ1-5, with D maybe TRBD1 (5 bases). The V and J ends lost 5 bases and 3 bases respectively, with 8 bases between them. Per the germline V gene, CDR1 is MNHEY and CDR2 is SVGAGI. The CDR3 runs 13 residues. The CDR3 sequence: CASSPTVNQPQHF. CDR3 nucleotides: TGTGCCAGCAGTCCGACAGTCAATCAGCCCCAGCATTTT.

The chain links TRBV12-3 or TRBV12-4 to TRBJ2-6; no reliable D call. The CDR3 consists of 15 residues. V was cut by 6 bases and J by 1 base, with 10 bases left in between. CDR3 protein: CASRVRSSGANVLTF. In nucleotides, the CDR3 is TGTGCCAGCAGAGTAAGATCTTCTGGGGCCAACGTCCTGACTTTC.

This sequence joins TRBV29-1 and TRBJ1-1; 8 nucleotides agree with TRBD1. Germline CDR1 reads SQVTM; CDR2 reads ANQGSEA. With V trimmed by 7 bases and J by 3 bases, 7 bases remained unmatched. The CDR3 has 13 amino acids. CDR3 protein: CSGLTGGHTEAFF. The CDR3 DNA follows: TGCAGCGGACTTACAGGGGGTCACACTGAAGCTTTCTTT.

This clonotype was counted once. V gene TRBV7-2 combines with J gene TRBJ1-2; TRBD1 matches 9 bases. V shed 3 bases and J 7 bases; nucleotides not matched to a gene: 3. The CDR3 runs 13 residues. In germline, CDR1 is SGHTA, CDR2 FQGNSA. CDR3 nucleotide sequence: TGTGCCAGCAGCTTTGGGACAGGGAGTGGCTACACCTTC. As protein: CASSFGTGSGYTF.

This chain links TRBV24-1 with TRBJ2-3; possible D gene TRBD1, 5 bases. Trimming stripped 1 base from V and 6 bases from J, with 16 bases between. This CDR3 spans 16 amino acids. Germline-derived CDR1 and CDR2 are KGHDR and SFDVKD. CDR3 sequence (DNA): TGTGCCACCAGTGATTTCAGCCGGCAACAGGTGGATACGCAGTATTTT. It encodes CATSDFSRQQVDTQYF.

The V gene is TRBV4-1, the J gene TRBJ2-3; 13 bases are a match to TRBD2. The CDR3 has 20 amino acids. Germline CDR1 and CDR2: MGHRA and YSYEKL. The J segment lost 0 bases and the V segment lost 4 bases, leaving 13 bases of the junction unmatched. The CDR3 DNA sequence: TGCGCCAGCAGCCCCCTCCCCACCGGGACTAGCGGGGATAGCACAGATACGCAGTATTTT. It translates to CASSPLPTGTSGDSTDTQYF.

This rearrangement joins TRBV30 to TRBJ2-3; TRBD2 matches 8 bases. V dropped 6 bases and J dropped 0; count of bases not matched to a gene: 11. Germline CDR1 GTSNPN, CDR2 SVGIG (reference sequence). The CDR3 totals 16 residues. The DNA of the CDR3 is TGTGCCTGTAAATACCACCGGACTAGCAGCACAGATACGCAGTATTTT. It codes for CACKYHRTSSTDTQYF.

The chain joins TRBV18 to TRBJ2-1; TRBD2 aligns across 11 bases. The CDR3 loop spans 16 amino acids. V trimming: 3 bases; J trimming: 7 bases; junction bases outside the gene matches: 8. Germline V gives CDR1 KGHSH, CDR2 LQKENI. In nucleotides, the CDR3 is TGTGCCAGCTCACCCTCTAGCGGGAGGTTTATGAATGAGCAGTTCTTC. Translated: CASSPSSGRFMNEQFF.

This chain joins TRBV7-2 and TRBJ1-1; D unclear. This CDR3 is built from 13 residues. Trimming took 10 bases from V and 0 from J, leaving 12 bases between them. Germline V CDR1 and CDR2: SGHTA, FQGNSA. CDR3 residues: CATSTTLNTEAFF. DNA for the CDR3: TGTGCCACCTCGACAACACTGAACACTGAAGCTTTCTTT.

The CDR3 reads CASSQDWNTEAFF. The CDR3 nucleotides are TGTGCCAGCAGCCAAGACTGGAACACTGAAGCTTTCTTT. The rearrangement joins TRBV14 to TRBJ1-1; D gene uncertain. V lost 0 bases, J lost 1 base, and 3 bases lay in between. In germline, CDR1 is SGHDN, CDR2 FVKESK. The CDR3 consists of 13 residues.

The CDR3 sequence: CATGTANEKLFF. As DNA, the CDR3 is TGTGCCACCGGGACAGCAAATGAAAAACTGTTTTTT. This chain joins TRBV3-1 and TRBJ1-4, with 7 bases lining up with TRBD1. The CDR3 runs 12 residues. Germline V gene data show CDR1 as LGHDT and CDR2 as YNNKEL (reference sequence). The J segment lost 5 bases and the V segment lost 10 bases, leaving 4 bases of the junction unmatched.

This sequence joins TRBV25-1 and TRBJ1-2; D not certain. The CDR3 is 13 amino acids. Trimming removed 6 bases from V and 7 bases from J, with 15 bases in between. The germline V gene has CDR1 MGHDK and CDR2 SYGVNS. The CDR3 loop is CASRPPGPGGYTF. The DNA of the CDR3 is TGTGCCAGCAGGCCCCCGGGCCCGGGTGGCTACACCTTC.

As to this clonotype: The junction departs from the called germline gene at one end, perhaps through a read error. V is TRBV6-5 and J is TRBJ2-7; D is perhaps TRBD2 (7 bases). Germline V gives CDR1 MNHEY, CDR2 SVGAGI. The CDR3 is 12 amino acids. The CDR3, as DNA: TGTGCCAGCGGGGGCGGGAGCTACCAGCAGTACTTC. Amino acids: CASGGGSYQQYF.

This chain connects TRBV3-1 to TRBJ2-7; D may be TRBD1 (5 bases). Trimming pared 4 bases from V and 7 bases from J, leaving 20 bases between. Germline lookup yields CDR1 LGHDT and CDR2 YNNKEL (reference sequence). This CDR3 region has 15 residues. The CDR3 DNA follows: TGTGCCAGCAGCCCAATAGGGGCACCCCCTAGAGAGCAGTACTTC. The encoded protein is CASSPIGAPPREQYF.

CDR3 coding DNA: TGCAGTGCCCCCCCGACAGTTACTGTTAGGACTGAAGCTTTCTTT. It encodes CSAPPTVTVRTEAFF. V and J are TRBV20-1 and TRBJ1-1; D might be TRBD1 (5 bases). Germline V gene lookup returns CDR1 DFQATT and CDR2 SNEGSKA (reference sequence). This CDR3 has 15 residues. V lost 6 bases and J 5 bases, leaving 22 bases between the germline ends.

The chain employs TRBV20-1 and TRBJ2-2; D ambiguous. The germline V gene has CDR1 DFQATT and CDR2 SNEGSKA (reference sequence). This CDR3 contains 13 residues. The V end lost 4 bases, the J end lost 6 bases, and 12 bases lay between the germline ends. The chain's CDR3 is CSATLPRAGELFF. CDR3 DNA: TGCAGTGCTACACTCCCTCGGGCCGGGGAGCTGTTTTTT.